This is a list of T cell receptor beta chains from one sample in a study of blood T cell repertoires in COVID-19. TCRdb keeps only in-frame clones here, not all; method: immunoSEQ multiplex PCR. Of a few hundred thousand clones detected, 85% to 90% appear once; the ten largest clones hold 0.8% to 1.3%. The sequencing input was peripheral blood. The receptors here all came from a woman between 40 and 50 years old with COVID-19, enrolled during active disease. Each CDR3 is given with its conserved first and last residue. The D gene is left open where the match is weak. Where a row states a size, it is once, few, many or the class of an expanded clone; other rows omit it.

NA TRBJ1-2 TRBV28 15 TRBD1 TGTGCCAGCAGTTTACAGGGGGCATGGGACTATGGCTACACCTTC CASSLQGAWDYGYTF
NA TRBJ1-5 TRBV5-4 14 NA TGTGCCAGCAGCTTAGGGGGGGGGAGTCAGCCCCAGCATTTT CASSLGGGSQPQHF
few TRBJ2-7 TRBV3-1/TRBV3-2 12 NA TGTGCCAGCAGCTTTCCACGGGGCGAGCAGTACTTC CASSFPRGEQYF
NA TRBJ2-3 TRBV12-5 15 NA TGTGCTACCACGGCTGACAGGACTTACGCAGATACGCAGTATTTT CATTADRTYADTQYF
NA TRBJ2-5 TRBV28 15 NA TGTGCCAGCAGTCTCCCCGGGTTCCAACAAGAGACCCAGTACTTC CASSLPGFQQETQYF
NA TRBJ1-1 TRBV18 13 TRBD1 TGTGCCAGCTCACCGACAGGGGGAGGTGAAGCTTTCTTT CASSPTGGGEAFF
once TRBJ2-3 TRBV7-2 15 TRBD1 TGTGCCAGCAGCTTAGCGGGACAGCCCTTAGATACGCAGTATTTT CASSLAGQPLDTQYF
NA TRBJ1-1 TRBV5-1 14 NA TGCGCCAGCAGCACGGGTCTCGCGGACACTGAAGCTTTCTTT CASSTGLADTEAFF
NA TRBJ2-3 TRBV7-2 15 NA TGTGCCAGCAGCTTACGACAGCCTGGGACAGATACGCAGTATTTT CASSLRQPGTDTQYF
NA TRBJ1-6 TRBV28 14 NA TGTGCCAGCAGTTTGGGACAATATAATTCACCCCTCCACTTT CASSLGQYNSPLHF
NA TRBJ1-4 TRBV5-1 15 NA TGCGCCAGCAGCTTGGGATGGGGCGGGGATGAAAAACTGTTTTTT CASSLGWGGDEKLFF
NA TRBJ1-1 TRBV5-4 14 TRBD1 TGTGCCAGCAGCCAGACAGGGCAGAACACTGAAGCTTTCTTT CASSQTGQNTEAFF
NA TRBJ1-1 TRBV19 13 TRBD1 TGTGCCAGCAGGGGGCGCGGGGTCTCTGAAGCTTTCTTT CASRGRGVSEAFF
few TRBJ1-2 TRBV4-1 13 NA TGCGCCAGCAGCCAAGGCCCGAGATATGGCTACACCTTC CASSQGPRYGYTF
NA TRBJ2-3 TRBV5-1 14 NA TGCGCCAGCAGCCCGCTAGCCGTAGGAGATACGCAGTATTTT CASSPLAVGDTQYF
NA TRBJ1-2 TRBV25-1 10 NA TGTGCCAGCAGTGAAGATGGTGGCCACTTC CASSEDGGHF
NA TRBJ1-1 TRBV11-2 14 NA TGTGCCAGCAGCTTAGATCTCATTGCACTCGAAGCTTTCTTT CASSLDLIALEAFF
NA TRBJ2-3 TRBV3-1/TRBV3-2 19 TRBD2 TGTGCCAGCAGCCAATGGCCCCCTTTAGCGGGAGCTTCCACAGATACGCAGTATTTT CASSQWPPLAGASTDTQYF
NA TRBJ2-7 TRBV30 15 TRBD2 TGTGCCTGGAGTGTCCGACTAGCGGGCTCCTACGAGCAGTACTTC CAWSVRLAGSYEQYF
NA TRBJ2-1 TRBV18 15 NA TGTGCCAGCTCACCTAGGACAGACCACTACAATGAGCAGTTCTTC CASSPRTDHYNEQFF
once TRBJ2-1 TRBV4-2 14 TRBD2 TGTGCCAGCAGCCCCGGGGGGGACTACAATGAGCAGTTCTTC CASSPGGDYNEQFF
NA TRBJ2-3 TRBV19 17 NA TGTGCCAGTAGTATACTGGGGGGGGGCCACGGCACAGATACGCAGTATTTT CASSILGGGHGTDTQYF
NA TRBJ2-5 TRBV9 14 NA TGTGCCAGCAGCGTAGGGTCCAGGCAAGAGACCCAGTACTTC CASSVGSRQETQYF
NA TRBJ2-3 TRBV6-2/TRBV6-3 13 NA TGTGCCAGCAGCCCCCTCTCCGGAGATACGCAGTATTTT CASSPLSGDTQYF
NA TRBJ1-2 TRBV28 14 TRBD1 TGTGCCAGCAGTTCCCCAGGGGGCGCGGGTGGCTACACCTTC CASSSPGGAGGYTF